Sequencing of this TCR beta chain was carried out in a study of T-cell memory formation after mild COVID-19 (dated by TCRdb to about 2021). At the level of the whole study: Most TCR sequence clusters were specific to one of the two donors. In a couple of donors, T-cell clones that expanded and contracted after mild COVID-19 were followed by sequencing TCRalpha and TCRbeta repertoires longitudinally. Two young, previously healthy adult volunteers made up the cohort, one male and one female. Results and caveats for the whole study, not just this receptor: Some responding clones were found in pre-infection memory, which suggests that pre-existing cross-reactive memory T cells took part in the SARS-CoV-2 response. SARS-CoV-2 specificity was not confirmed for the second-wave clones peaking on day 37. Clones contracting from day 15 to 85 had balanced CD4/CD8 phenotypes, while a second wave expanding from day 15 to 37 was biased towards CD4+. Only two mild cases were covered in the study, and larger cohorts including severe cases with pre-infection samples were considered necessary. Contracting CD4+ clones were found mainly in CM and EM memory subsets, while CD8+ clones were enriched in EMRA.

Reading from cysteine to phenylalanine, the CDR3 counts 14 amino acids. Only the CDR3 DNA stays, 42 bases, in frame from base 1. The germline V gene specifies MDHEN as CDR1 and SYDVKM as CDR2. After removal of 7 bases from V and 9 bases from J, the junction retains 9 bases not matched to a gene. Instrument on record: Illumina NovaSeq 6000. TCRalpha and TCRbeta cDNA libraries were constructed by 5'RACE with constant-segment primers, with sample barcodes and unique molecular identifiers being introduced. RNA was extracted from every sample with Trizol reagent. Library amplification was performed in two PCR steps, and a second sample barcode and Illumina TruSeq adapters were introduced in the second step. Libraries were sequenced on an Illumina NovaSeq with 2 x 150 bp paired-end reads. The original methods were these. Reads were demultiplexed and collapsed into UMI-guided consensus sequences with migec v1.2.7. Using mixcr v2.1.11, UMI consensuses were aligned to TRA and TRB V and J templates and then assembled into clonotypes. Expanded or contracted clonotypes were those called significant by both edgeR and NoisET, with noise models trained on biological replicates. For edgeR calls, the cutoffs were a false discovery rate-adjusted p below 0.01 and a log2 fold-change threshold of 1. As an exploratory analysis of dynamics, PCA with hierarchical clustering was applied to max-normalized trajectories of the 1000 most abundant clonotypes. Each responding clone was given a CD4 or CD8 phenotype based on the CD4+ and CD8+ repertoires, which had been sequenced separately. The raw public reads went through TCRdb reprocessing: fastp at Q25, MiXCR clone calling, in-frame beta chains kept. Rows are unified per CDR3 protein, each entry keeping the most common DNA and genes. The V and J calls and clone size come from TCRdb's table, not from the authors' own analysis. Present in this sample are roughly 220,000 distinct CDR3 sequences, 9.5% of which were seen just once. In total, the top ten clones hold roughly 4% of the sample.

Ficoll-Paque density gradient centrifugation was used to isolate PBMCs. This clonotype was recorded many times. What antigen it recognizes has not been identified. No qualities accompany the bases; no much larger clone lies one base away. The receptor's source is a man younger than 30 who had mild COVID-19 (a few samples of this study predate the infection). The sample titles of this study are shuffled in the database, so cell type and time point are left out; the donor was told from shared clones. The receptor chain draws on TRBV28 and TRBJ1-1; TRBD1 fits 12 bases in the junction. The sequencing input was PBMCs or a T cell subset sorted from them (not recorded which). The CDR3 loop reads CASNLPGQGAQAFF. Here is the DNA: TGTGCCAGCAACCTACCGGGACAGGGGGCTCAAGCTTTCTTT.